This is a list of T cell receptor beta chains from one sample in a study of blood T cells in healthy people across ages. TCRdb fed the 5' RACE reads into MiXCR, producing one record per CDR3 protein. This table has 500,000 to 550,000 distinct CDR3 sequences, around 24% appearing once. The same data also went into a second study, on T cells of mothers and their children.

Sequencing was performed on blood. These receptors originate from a boy between 10 and 17 years old in good health. Each CDR3 is given with its conserved first and last residue. A D gene is named only where the DNA matches it firmly. Some rows have no size entry. The others give once, few or many, or a class for an expanded clone.

d_gene: -; j_gene: TRBJ2-5; abundance: many; v_gene: TRBV5-1; CDR3nt: TGCGCCAGCAGCTTCGACCAAGAGACCCAGTACTTC; CDR3aa: CASSFDQETQYF
d_gene: -; j_gene: TRBJ2-7; abundance: -; v_gene: TRBV20-1; CDR3nt: TGCAGTGCTAGAGTGGGGTACGAGCAGTACTTC; CDR3aa: CSARVGYEQYF
d_gene: TRBD2; j_gene: TRBJ2-5; abundance: -; v_gene: TRBV12-3/TRBV12-4; CDR3nt: TGTGCCAGCAGTTCGACGGGACTAGCGGGGCCTAGGACCCAGTACTTC; CDR3aa: CASSSTGLAGPRTQYF
d_gene: TRBD2; j_gene: TRBJ2-1; abundance: many; v_gene: TRBV7-8; CDR3nt: TGTGCCAGCAGCTTAGCTGATCCCGGTTCGACTAGCTTCTTCAGTGAGCAGTTCTTC; CDR3aa: CASSLADPGSTSFFSEQFF
d_gene: -; j_gene: TRBJ2-2; abundance: few; v_gene: TRBV9; CDR3nt: TGTGCCAGCAGCGTAGTGGCGTTGGGGGAGCTGTTTTTT; CDR3aa: CASSVVALGELFF
d_gene: TRBD1; j_gene: TRBJ2-5; abundance: few; v_gene: TRBV28; CDR3nt: TGTGCCACCTCATTAACAGGGGACCTCCAAGAGACCCAGTACTTC; CDR3aa: CATSLTGDLQETQYF
d_gene: -; j_gene: TRBJ2-5; abundance: few; v_gene: TRBV20-1; CDR3nt: TGCAGTGCGTCCTGGGGGGACTCTTTGTTCTTC; CDR3aa: CSASWGDSLFF
d_gene: -; j_gene: TRBJ1-6; abundance: -; v_gene: TRBV4-3; CDR3nt: TGCGCCAGCAGCCAAGCCTCCGAGACAGGCAGCTCCTATAATTCACCCCTCCACTTT; CDR3aa: CASSQASETGSSYNSPLHF
d_gene: -; j_gene: TRBJ2-7; abundance: -; v_gene: TRBV4-1; CDR3nt: TGCGCCAGCAGCCAAGAAGTCGGCACACCTGAAGGGCAGTACTTC; CDR3aa: CASSQEVGTPEGQYF
d_gene: TRBD2; j_gene: TRBJ2-3; abundance: -; v_gene: TRBV20-1; CDR3nt: TGCAGTGCTAGAGCCTACGGACTAGCCACGGCAGATACGCAGTATTTT; CDR3aa: CSARAYGLATADTQYF
d_gene: TRBD1; j_gene: TRBJ1-2; abundance: few; v_gene: TRBV4-3; CDR3nt: TGCGCCAGCAGCCGGTACAGGGGGTCTATGGGCTACACCTTC; CDR3aa: CASSRYRGSMGYTF
d_gene: -; j_gene: TRBJ2-5; abundance: few; v_gene: TRBV4-1; CDR3nt: TGCGCCAGCAGCCAAGATTATACGGAGCCGGAGACCCAGTACTTC; CDR3aa: CASSQDYTEPETQYF
d_gene: -; j_gene: TRBJ1-6; abundance: -; v_gene: TRBV20-1; CDR3nt: TGCAGTGCTAAACAGGTGGCCTATAATTCACCCCTCCACTTT; CDR3aa: CSAKQVAYNSPLHF
d_gene: TRBD2; j_gene: TRBJ2-1; abundance: -; v_gene: TRBV11-2; CDR3nt: TGTGCCAGCAGCACCCGGACTAGCGGGCTGGTCTACAATGAGCAGTTCTTC; CDR3aa: CASSTRTSGLVYNEQFF
d_gene: -; j_gene: TRBJ2-3; abundance: few; v_gene: TRBV6-5; CDR3nt: TGTGCCAGCAGTTACTCGAGAGAGGAAGATACGCAGTATTTT; CDR3aa: CASSYSREEDTQYF
d_gene: -; j_gene: TRBJ2-7; abundance: few; v_gene: TRBV5-1; CDR3nt: TGCGCCAGCAGCTTGGGTTCCGGGCGAAGCGAGCAGTACTTC; CDR3aa: CASSLGSGRSEQYF
d_gene: -; j_gene: TRBJ1-4; abundance: few; v_gene: TRBV25-1; CDR3nt: TGTGCCAGCAGTCCTAGAACCGGGACGCGTAATGAAAAACTGTTTTTT; CDR3aa: CASSPRTGTRNEKLFF
d_gene: -; j_gene: TRBJ2-3; abundance: -; v_gene: TRBV7-2; CDR3nt: TGTGCCAGCAGCTTAGCGGGGGCAGCGGGTTATCAAGATACGCAGTATTTT; CDR3aa: CASSLAGAAGYQDTQYF
d_gene: TRBD1; j_gene: TRBJ1-4; abundance: -; v_gene: TRBV7-2; CDR3nt: TGTGCCAGCAGAGACAGGGTCGGCCTTAATGAAAAACTGTTTTTT; CDR3aa: CASRDRVGLNEKLFF
d_gene: -; j_gene: TRBJ2-7; abundance: few; v_gene: TRBV28; CDR3nt: TGTGCCAGCAGTTTAAGTGGGAGCGGGCTAGCCTACGAGCAGTACTTC; CDR3aa: CASSLSGSGLAYEQYF
d_gene: -; j_gene: TRBJ1-1; abundance: -; v_gene: TRBV7-9; CDR3nt: TGTGCCAGCAGCTTAGATTCCAGAGCTTTCTTT; CDR3aa: CASSLDSRAFF
d_gene: -; j_gene: TRBJ2-5; abundance: -; v_gene: TRBV7-9; CDR3nt: TGTGCCAGCAGCTTATTATTGGTTGAGACCCAGTACTTC; CDR3aa: CASSLLLVETQYF